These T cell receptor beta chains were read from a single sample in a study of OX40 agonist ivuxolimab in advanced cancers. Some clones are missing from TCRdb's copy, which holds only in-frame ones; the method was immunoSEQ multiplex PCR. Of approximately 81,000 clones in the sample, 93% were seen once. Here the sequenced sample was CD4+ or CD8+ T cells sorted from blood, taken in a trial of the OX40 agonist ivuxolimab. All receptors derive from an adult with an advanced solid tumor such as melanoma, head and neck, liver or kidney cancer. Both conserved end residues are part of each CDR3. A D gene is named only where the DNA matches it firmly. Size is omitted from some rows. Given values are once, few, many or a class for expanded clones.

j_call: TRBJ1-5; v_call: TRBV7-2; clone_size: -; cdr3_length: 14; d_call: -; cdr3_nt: TGTGCCAGCGGACAAGACAGTCCCAATCAGCCCCAGCATTTT; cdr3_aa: CASGQDSPNQPQHF
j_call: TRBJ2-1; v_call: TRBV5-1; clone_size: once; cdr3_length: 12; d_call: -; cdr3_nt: TGCGCCAGCAGCTTGGCGTGGGGTGAGCAGTTCTTC; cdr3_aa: CASSLAWGEQFF
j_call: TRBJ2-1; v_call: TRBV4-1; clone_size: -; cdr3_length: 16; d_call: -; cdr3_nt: TGCGCCAGCAGCACCTACCCCGAGGACAGCTACAATGAGCAGTTCTTC; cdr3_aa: CASSTYPEDSYNEQFF
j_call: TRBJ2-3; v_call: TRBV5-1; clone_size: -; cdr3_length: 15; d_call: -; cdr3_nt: TGCGCCAGCAGCTTACGGGGGGCTGGCACAGATACGCAGTATTTT; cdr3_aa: CASSLRGAGTDTQYF
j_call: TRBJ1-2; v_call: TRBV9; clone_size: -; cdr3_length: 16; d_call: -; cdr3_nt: TGTGCCAGCAGCGTAGCGCCCATGGAAGCTAACTATGGCTACACCTTC; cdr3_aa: CASSVAPMEANYGYTF
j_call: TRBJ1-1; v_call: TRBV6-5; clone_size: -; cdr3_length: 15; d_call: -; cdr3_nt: TGTGCCAGCAGCCTCAGTCGACAGAGAGGAACTGAAGCTTTCTTT; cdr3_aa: CASSLSRQRGTEAFF
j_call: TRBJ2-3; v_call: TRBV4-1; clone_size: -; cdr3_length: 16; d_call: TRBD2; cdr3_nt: TGCGCCAGCAGCCAAATGACTAGCGGGAGCACAGATACGCAGTATTTT; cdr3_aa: CASSQMTSGSTDTQYF
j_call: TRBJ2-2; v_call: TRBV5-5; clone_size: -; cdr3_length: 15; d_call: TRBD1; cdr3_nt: TGTGCCAGCAGCTTGACAGGGGGAGCCACCGGGGAGCTGTTTTTT; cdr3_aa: CASSLTGGATGELFF
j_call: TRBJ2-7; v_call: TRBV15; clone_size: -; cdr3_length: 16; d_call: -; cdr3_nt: TGTGCCACCAGCAGAGTCGCGGCAGGTTACTCCTACGAGCAGTACTTC; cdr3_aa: CATSRVAAGYSYEQYF
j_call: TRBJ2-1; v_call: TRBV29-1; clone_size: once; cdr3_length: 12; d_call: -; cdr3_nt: TGCAGCGTTGAAGAGGGAAGCAATGAGCAGTTCTTC; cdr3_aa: CSVEEGSNEQFF